The entry below describes one T cell receptor beta chain. What antigen it recognizes has not been identified. No per-base quality is available; no much larger clone lies one base away. Using the deep immunoSEQ assay, multiplex PCR amplified TCR CDR3 regions from genomic DNA. For each cell subset, the extracted genomic DNA was distributed evenly across all wells of several immunoSEQ 96-well plates, and each plate served as one replicate. Each replicate PCR for sorted subsets received roughly 200 ng genomic DNA, equal to 28,000 or so T cell genomes. The purified libraries were quantified using a Qubit 3.0 fluorometer, sized with a Bioanalyzer 2100, and then quantified again using the KAPA Library Quantification kit. A separate single-read 150-cycle Illumina NextSeq 550 flow cell was used to sequence each immunoSEQ 96-well plate. In the authors' own workflow: Because only junctional sequences without quality scores were contained in the immunoSEQ output, filtering matching that applied to full-length reads could not be performed. Sequences were annotated with PyIR, a Python wrapper for IgBLAST v1.9, and V/J genes and CDR3 were assigned using IMGT germline references. Reads with weak V/J assignments (E-value above 1e-6), missing CDR3, stop codons, out-of-frame junctions, or ambiguous translated residues were removed. V3J clonotypes were defined by identical inferred V gene, J gene, and CDR3 amino acid sequence. To compute the percentage overlap between repertoires, the number of shared unique clonotypes was divided by the size of the smaller repertoire. Three approaches were used to assess repertoire richness: RTK rarefaction, the Chao1 estimator, and Recon v2.1 estimates of unobserved clonotypes. For all TCRbeta clonotypes obtained by the gDNA method from a handful of donors, generation probabilities were computed with OLGA. TCRdb took this table from immuneACCESS and kept in-frame rearrangements with V and J called. Such tables lack part of the clones; where checked against another copy, unresolved V genes explain under half of the gap, and the rest is unexplained. That table is the source of V, J and clone size, and D and trimming were worked out from the DNA. This sample comprises more than 2 million clones, approximately 95% of them detected only once. In total, the top ten clones hold 0.1% to 0.15% of the sample.

CDR1 and CDR2 (LGHNA, YSLEER) derive from the germline V gene. The CDR3 numbers 14 residues from cysteine through phenylalanine. Left in the record is the CDR3 DNA by itself, 42 bases read in frame from the first base. Trimming removed 0 bases from V and 6 bases from J, leaving 9 bases between the germline ends. These data are taken from a study of shared clonotypes between healthy human individuals (TCRdb year 2020). Regarding the complete study: Three men and a couple of women, aged 18 to 49 years, made up the cohort. For each donor, CD4 naive and CD4 memory were each run on three plates, CD8 naive on two plates, and CD8 memory on one plate. To estimate repertoire size and how much clonotypes are shared between individuals, the study performed deep sequencing of blood TCR repertoires from a few healthy adults. To increase sequencing depth and limit assay-specific biases, different laboratories used diverse techniques to prepare libraries and sequence TCR repertoires. Leukapheresis yielded between about 0.9 and 8.9 billion PBMCs per donor.

Beyond this particular receptor, the publication reports: Based on pairwise subsampling, the degree of clonotype sharing among donors was expected to be affected by sequencing depth. The genetic and exposure-history diversity represented was limited by the small number of donors. Naive subsets generally had larger estimated clonotype richness than memory subsets did. Rarefaction of sorted-subset datasets indicated incomplete sequencing despite the large sequencing depth. Sampling was restricted to blood, and TCR repertoires in tissue are likely to differ from TCR repertoires in blood. Across four donors, 5% to 6% of naive CD4, roughly 3.5% of naive CD8, about 2% of memory CD4, and 0.4% of memory CD8 clonotypes were shared. Clonotypes shared by all four sorted-subset donors showed higher generation probabilities than non-shared clonotypes.

The donors were healthy, HIV-negative adults who had no recently reported acute infections or vaccinations. Every donor was a Caucasian adult living in Nashville, Tennessee, USA. CD4+ T cells were enriched by magnetic negative selection, after which naive cells were positively selected on CD45RA and the negative fraction was taken as the memory subset. After blood collection by leukapheresis, PBMCs were isolated using Ficoll-Histopaque density gradient centrifugation and then cryopreserved in the vapor phase of liquid nitrogen. Analytical flow cytometry was used to check the purity and quantity of each magnetically sorted T cell population. Each sorted fraction had its genomic DNA isolated and then quantified by UV absorbance on a Nanodrop 2000c.

This clonotype was obtained from a man in his late teens or twenties in good health. Sequences were obtained from naive CD4+ T cells sorted from blood. The cell subset or site label on this specimen signifies: CD45RA+ positively selected. This receptor chain uses TRBV4-3 and TRBJ1-5, with the D gene call left open. CDR3 sequence: CASSQDSERQPQHF. The nucleotide sequence reads as follows: TGCGCCAGCAGCCAAGATAGCGAGCGTCAGCCCCAGCATTTT.